These 20 T cell receptor beta chains were all obtained from the same sample, sequenced in a study of T-cell memory formation after mild COVID-19. One entry per CDR3 protein, called by TCRdb with MiXCR from the 5' RACE reads. The sample records about 190,000 distinct CDR3 sequences, around 16% being singletons. The source material was PBMCs or a T cell subset sorted from them (not recorded which). These receptors were collected from an adult woman who had mild COVID-19 (a few samples of this study predate the infection). Cell type and time point are not known.

The CDR3: CASSYTRNTGGSGYTF. Written as DNA, the CDR3 is TGTGCCAGCAGTTACACCAGGAATACAGGGGGCAGTGGCTACACCTTC. The chain recombines TRBV6-5 with TRBJ1-2, with 9 bases matching TRBD1. Looked up from germline, CDR1 is MNHEY and CDR2 is SVGAGI. Trimming cost V 2 bases and J 7 bases; bases outside gene matches: 11. The CDR3 runs 16 residues.

This clonotype occurred a few times. The chain employs TRBV7-2 and TRBJ2-7; 7 bases map to TRBD2. J was trimmed by 6 bases and V by 4 bases; bases with no gene match: 6. In germline, CDR1 is SGHTA, CDR2 FQGNSA. The CDR3 is 13 amino acids. DNA for the CDR3: TGTGCCAGCAGCTCACGTAGCGGGCTCGAGCAGTACTTC. It translates to CASSSRSGLEQYF.

V is TRBV7-9 and J is TRBJ1-6; no firm D call. Germline V lookup: CDR1 SEHNR, CDR2 FQNEAQ (reference sequence). V lost 1 base and J lost 10, with 8 bases in between. There are 13 residues in the CDR3. CDR3 sequence (DNA): TGTGCCAGCAGCTTAGTAGGTACCTCACCCCTCCACTTT. It translates to CASSLVGTSPLHF.

V and J are TRBV20-1 and TRBJ2-3; TRBD2 aligns across 14 bases. The germline CDR1 and CDR2 sequences are DFQATT and SNEGSKA (reference sequence). The CDR3 runs 15 residues. J gave up 6 bases and V 4 bases, and 6 bases lay outside the gene matches. The DNA for the CDR3 is TGCAGTGCTAAGACTAGCGGGAGGGCCGTGGATACGCAGTATTTT. This gives the protein CSAKTSGRAVDTQYF.

This clonotype was detected a few times. V gene TRBV29-1 combines with J gene TRBJ1-1, with 9 bases matching TRBD1. The V and J ends lost 4 bases and 5 bases, in that order; junction bases with no gene match: 8. The CDR3 covers 14 residues. Germline values: CDR1 SQVTM, CDR2 ANQGSEA. The CDR3 loop is CSVGPGQGPTEAFF. CDR3 DNA sequence: TGCAGCGTTGGCCCCGGACAGGGGCCGACTGAAGCTTTCTTT.

This clonotype came up a few times. V and J are TRBV6-5 and TRBJ1-2; TRBD1 matches at 8 bases. Unmatched junction bases numbered 11, after V lost 7 bases and J lost 4 bases. The CDR3 has 15 residues. The germline V gene encodes CDR1 MNHEY and CDR2 SVGAGI. The CDR3 sequence is CASTNTWTGTYGYTF. Here the CDR3 DNA reads TGTGCCAGCACTAACACCTGGACAGGGACCTATGGCTACACCTTC.

In this sample, this clonotype turned up a few times. The chain links TRBV7-2 to TRBJ1-1; maybe TRBD1 (5 bases). V lost 3 bases and J lost 4, with 15 bases in between. The CDR3 covers 15 residues. Germline CDR1 is SGHTA and CDR2 is FQGNSA. The CDR3 DNA is TGTGCCAGCAGCTTTCAGGGTGGGGTACGCACTGAAGCTTTCTTT. Translating gives CASSFQGGVRTEAFF.

The chain combines TRBV18 with TRBJ1-4; no clear D. This CDR3 is built from 14 residues. Trimming stripped 3 bases from V and 8 bases from J, with 13 bases between. In germline, CDR1 is KGHSH, CDR2 LQKENI. Written as DNA, the CDR3 is TGTGCCAGCTCACCGGCTGCAACCAGGGAAAAACTGTTTTTT. Its protein is CASSPAATREKLFF.

The chain joins TRBV5-1 to TRBJ2-3, with D possibly TRBD2 on 5 matching bases. V was shortened by 4 bases and J by 5 bases, with 14 bases between the two germline ends. The CDR3 has 14 residues. The germline V gene encodes CDR1 SGHRS and CDR2 YFSETQ. The CDR3 DNA reads as TGCGCCAGCAGCACAGCCACGGAGGTAGATACGCAGTATTTT. This translates into CASSTATEVDTQYF.

A few counts support this clonotype. The chain carries TRBV7-2 and TRBJ2-2, with TRBD2 as a possible D gene (5 bases). The germline V and J ends were trimmed by 1 base and 8 bases, with 11 bases remaining between them. CDR1 is SGHTA and CDR2 is FQGNSA in the germline V gene. The CDR3 is 14 residues long. CDR3 coding DNA: TGTGCCAGCAGCTTAGGGACTCAACAAGGGGAGCTGTTTTTT. Protein: CASSLGTQQGELFF.

The chain recombines TRBV6-5 with TRBJ2-1; TRBD1 might be the D (5 bases). The germline gives CDR1 MNHEY, CDR2 SVGAGI. This CDR3 has 18 residues. V was shortened by 0 bases and J by 6 bases, with 21 bases between the two germline ends. The CDR3 region is CASSYSINGRAAGNEQFF. Here the CDR3 DNA reads TGTGCCAGCAGTTACTCGATTAATGGCAGGGCGGCTGGCAATGAGCAGTTCTTC.

This sequence joins TRBV27 and TRBJ2-1, with unresolved D. The CDR3 contains 15 residues. The ends were cut back, 8 bases at V and 2 bases at J, with 16 bases in the middle. Germline values: CDR1 MNHEY, CDR2 SMNVEV (reference sequence). The CDR3 coding sequence is TGTGCCAGCCGAACGGGCAGTTTCACCTACAATGAGCAGTTCTTC. It is translated as CASRTGSFTYNEQFF.

The genes are TRBV29-1 and TRBJ1-5, with a possible D match to TRBD1 (5 bases). The V and J ends lost 0 bases and 15 bases respectively, with 12 bases between them. Germline assignment: CDR1 SQVTM and CDR2 ANQGSEA. The CDR3 is 11 residues long. CDR3 in DNA: TGCAGCGTTGAAGATCGGGGGATCTGGCATTTT. This translates into CSVEDRGIWHF.

This clonotype was counted between two and nine times. The V and J genes are TRBV5-1 and TRBJ2-4, with TRBD2 matching over 12 bases. V was clipped by 4 bases and J by 6 bases; unmatched bases: 11. The CDR3 has 17 residues. Germline assignment: CDR1 SGHRS and CDR2 YFSETQ. The CDR3 loop is CASSTSTSGGSTNIQYF. CDR3 nucleotide sequence: TGCGCCAGCAGCACCTCTACTAGCGGGGGGAGTACAAACATTCAGTACTTC.

CDR3 nucleotide sequence: TGCGCCAGCAGCTTAAAACCGGGACAGGGCAACACTGAAGCTTTCTTT. This encodes CASSLKPGQGNTEAFF. This sequence joins TRBV5-1 and TRBJ1-1, with 9 bases identical to TRBD1. With 2 bases clipped from V and 2 bases from J, the junction kept 7 bases outside the gene matches. Germline values: CDR1 SGHRS, CDR2 YFSETQ. There are 16 residues in the CDR3. Complete variable domain (other parts from reference TRBV5-1 and TRBJ1-1): KAGVTQTPRYLIKTRGQQVTLSCSPISGHRSVSWYQQTPGQGLQFLFEYFSETQRNKGNFPGRFSGRQFSNSRSEMNVSTLELGDSALYLCASSLKPGQGNTEAFFGQGTRLTVV.

The chain carries TRBV10-3 and TRBJ2-3; 8 nucleotides line up with TRBD1. V shed 5 bases and J 0 bases; nucleotides not matched to a gene: 4. The CDR3 covers 15 residues. Germline loops: CDR1 ENHRY, CDR2 SYGVKD. The CDR3 here is CAISPWDRSTDTQYF. Here the CDR3 DNA reads TGTGCCATCAGTCCCTGGGACAGGAGCACAGATACGCAGTATTTT.

The rearrangement joins TRBV3-1 to TRBJ2-1; D not resolved. CDR1 and CDR2 (germline): LGHDT, YNNKEL (reference sequence). CDR3 length equals 12 residues. The ends were cut back, 8 bases at V and 3 bases at J, with 8 bases in the middle. The CDR3 region has the DNA TGTGCCAGCCAGGACGACTACAATGAGCAGTTCTTC. Protein: CASQDDYNEQFF.

V is TRBV7-2 and J is TRBJ2-7; 7 nucleotides agree with TRBD2. This CDR3 is built from 15 residues. Germline CDR1 and CDR2: SGHTA and FQGNSA. The J segment lost 4 bases and the V segment lost 5 bases, leaving 11 bases of the junction unmatched. CDR3 sequence: CASSQRLGGRYEQYF. In DNA, the CDR3 is TGTGCCAGCAGCCAACGACTAGGCGGGAGATACGAGCAGTACTTC.

This clonotype was seen a handful of times. The chain recombines TRBV18 with TRBJ2-5; D unresolved. V shed 3 bases and J shed 1 base, with 9 bases lying between them. Germline CDR1 KGHSH, CDR2 LQKENI. The CDR3 runs 14 residues. The CDR3 protein is CASSPLPTQETQYF. In DNA form, the CDR3 reads TGTGCCAGCTCACCCCTACCTACCCAAGAGACCCAGTACTTC.

The rearrangement uses TRBV12-3 or TRBV12-4 and TRBJ2-3; weak D call: TRBD1 (5 bases). CDR3 size: 14 residues. V lost 6 bases, J lost 2 bases, and 12 bases lay in between. The CDR3 DNA sequence: TGTGCCAGCAGACCCCCGACAGTCACAGATACGCAGTATTTT. It translates to CASRPPTVTDTQYF.